This T cell receptor beta chain was obtained from a study of regulatory T cells in long-lasting Graves disease. PBMC-extracted RNA yielded the TCR library. Findings of the study overall: Persistent Graves' patients showed reduced TCR diversity versus newly diagnosed patients.

Details on this clonotype: Its specificity is not known.

From germline, CDR1 is MDHEN and CDR2 SYDVKM. V lost 7 bases and J lost 7, with 11 bases in between. The CDR3 runs 13 residues. TCRdb ran MiXCR on the reads and lists one entry per CDR3 protein. This table has nearly 850 distinct CDR3 sequences, approximately 81% appearing once. The TCR comes from a woman aged 18-30 years with Graves disease. The sample was peripheral blood mononuclear cells (PBMCs), taken with antithyroid drug treatment, in newly diagnosed or persistent Graves disease (not recorded which). V is TRBV28 and J is TRBJ1-6, with unresolved D. CDR3 region: CASISELNSPLHF. The CDR3 DNA sequence: TGTGCCAGCATATCCGAATTGAATTCACCCCTCCACTTT.